This T cell receptor (beta chain) is from a study of PD-1 and CTLA-4 blockade in melanoma (dated by TCRdb to about 2021). About the investigation overall: In patients with melanoma, the researchers looked at the effects of CTLA-4 blockade versus PD-1 blockade on the CD8 T cell response that was melanoma-reactive.

CDR1 and CDR2, looked up from the germline V gene, are MGHDK and SYGVNS. V is reduced by 1 base and J by 4 bases, leaving a spacing of 13 bases between them. From cysteine to phenylalanine, the CDR3 is 15 amino acids long. Only the CDR3 portion is preserved as DNA: 45 bases, with reading frame beginning at the first base. Note on this clone: Which antigen it targets is not known. The record has no base qualities; no much larger clone is one base away.

Library prep was done by the immunoSEQ multiplex PCR assay. The immuneACCESS repertoire file appears here via TCRdb, limited to in-frame rearrangements. These files lack a portion of the clones; in checked studies, under half of the deficit traces to unresolved V genes, and the cause of the others is not known. In all, the sample holds about 16,000 clones, and about 73% of those were seen once. The top ten hold around an eighth of the sample. The TCR was taken from a human donor with melanoma. The material was CD8+ T cells from peripheral blood, obtained from a patient given anti-PD-1 treatment. The receptor chain draws on TRBV25-1 and TRBJ1-2; TRBD1 might be the D gene, on 5 matching bases. Here the CDR3 is given as CASSESPDGGYGYTF. The bases read TGTGCCAGCAGTGAATCCCCCGACGGGGGCTATGGCTACACCTTC.